Following are 2 T cell receptor beta chains from one sample sequenced in a study of shared clonotypes between healthy human individuals. Measured with immunoSEQ multiplex PCR; TCRdb has only the in-frame clones, and not every one. Among about 2 million clones listed, roughly 94% were seen once. Positive CCR7 selection of CD45RO-negative cells yielded the naive CD8 cells, and terminally differentiated effector memory CD45RA+ cells were excluded. The specimen was naive CD8+ T cells sorted from blood. Receptor source: a man aged 18 to 29 in good health.

This clone was seen just once. The CDR3 nucleotides read TGTGCCAGCAGCCGATTAGGGGGTGCCTACGAGCAGTACTTC. It specifies CASSRLGGAYEQYF. The J gene is TRBJ2-7, the V gene TRBV13, with D perhaps TRBD1 (6 bases). The germline gives CDR1 PRHDT, CDR2 FYEKMQ (reference sequence). The CDR3 totals 14 residues. The V gene lost 5 bases and the J gene lost 2 bases, with 13 bases spanning the gap.

The rearrangement joins TRBV28 to TRBJ1-2, with D hard to call. The V gene lost 2 bases and the J gene lost 6 bases, with 28 bases spanning the gap. The V gene's germline CDR1 is MDHEN and CDR2 SYDVKM. CDR3 length: 19 residues. For the CDR3, the DNA is TGTGCCAGCAGTTTACTGCCCGACCTAGAATACTTCGGGGAGAATGGCTACACCTTC. Translating gives CASSLLPDLEYFGENGYTF.